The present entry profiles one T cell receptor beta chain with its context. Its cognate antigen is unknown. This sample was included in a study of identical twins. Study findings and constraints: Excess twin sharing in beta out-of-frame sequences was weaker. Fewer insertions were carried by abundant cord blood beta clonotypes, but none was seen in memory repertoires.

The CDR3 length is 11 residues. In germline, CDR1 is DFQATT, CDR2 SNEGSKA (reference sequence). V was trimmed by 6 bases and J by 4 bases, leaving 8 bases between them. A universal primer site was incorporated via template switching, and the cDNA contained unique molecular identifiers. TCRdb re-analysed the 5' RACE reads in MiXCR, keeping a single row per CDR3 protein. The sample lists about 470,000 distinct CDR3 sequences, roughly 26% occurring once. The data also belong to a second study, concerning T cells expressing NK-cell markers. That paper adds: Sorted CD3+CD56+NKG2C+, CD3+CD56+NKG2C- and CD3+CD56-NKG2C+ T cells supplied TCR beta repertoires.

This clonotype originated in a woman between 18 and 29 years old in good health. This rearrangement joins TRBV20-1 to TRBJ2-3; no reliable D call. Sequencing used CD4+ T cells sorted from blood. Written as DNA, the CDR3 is TGCAGTGCCTCGACCCCAGATACGCAGTATTTT. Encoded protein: CSASTPDTQYF.